This entry describes one TCR beta chain. Its matching antigen is unknown. Trimming shortened V by 1 base and J by 0 bases, and 13 bases separated the two germline ends. Germline V gives CDR1 DFQATT, CDR2 SNEGSKA (reference sequence). This CDR3 comprises 16 residues. The treatment here: approximately nine-day PBMC culture with coronavirus spike peptide pools or control peptides (ViraFEST assay). Sequenced with the Oncomine TCR Beta short-read assay was DNA taken from cultured CD4+ T cells. A single record per CDR3 protein comes from TCRdb applying MiXCR to the PCR reads. This repertoire shows about 12,000 distinct CDR3 sequences, 40% to 50% found once; its top ten account for 20% to 25%. The source of the sample is a study of vaccination and CD4 T cells after COVID-19. Study-level background: Sampling that followed vaccination took place a median approximately 72 days after dose two, within a range of 14 to 241. Study-wide points: Spike mono-reactivity was evident in 304 of the 307 vaccine-specific clones derived from convalescent patients.

The rearrangement uses TRBV20-1 and TRBJ1-3; D possibly corresponds to TRBD1 (6 bases). This receptor was identified in a human donor who had recovered from COVID-19. The specimen was CD4+ T cells from blood, cultured in vitro. CDR3 nucleotide sequence: TGCAGTGCTAGAGGACGGACAGCCTACTCTGGAAACACCATATATTTT. Translation gives CSARGRTAYSGNTIYF.